What follows are 2 T cell receptor beta chains derived from one specimen sequenced in a study of T cell repertoires in cytomegalovirus infection. TCRdb reanalysed the reads using MiXCR and keeps one entry per CDR3 protein. The top ten clones hold about 45% of a sample with 250,000 to 300,000 distinct CDR3 sequences, over 15% of them seen once. The sequencing input was CD8+ T cells from PBMCs. These receptors were collected from a human donor in good health (CMV status not recorded). Some clones in this sample may be carry-over from other donors' samples.

This clonotype was detected many times. This rearrangement joins TRBV12-3 or TRBV12-4 to TRBJ2-7, with TRBD1 matching over 8 bases. With 4 bases clipped from V and 3 bases from J, the junction kept 2 bases outside the gene matches. This CDR3 has 13 residues. The CDR3 protein is CASSWTGNYEQYF. The DNA for the CDR3 is TGTGCCAGCAGTTGGACAGGGAACTACGAGCAGTACTTC.

This clonotype was detected a few times. The chain recombines TRBV2 with TRBJ2-5; 8 bases agree with TRBD2. CDR3 size: 15 residues. Per the germline V gene, CDR1 is SNHLY and CDR2 is FYNNEI. Trimming cost V 7 bases and J 1 base; bases outside gene matches: 8. CDR3 region: CASIITRGGQETQYF. CDR3 nucleotides: TGTGCCAGCATCATCACCCGGGGGGGCCAAGAGACCCAGTACTTC.